Listed below are T cell receptor beta chains from one sample, sequenced in a study of blood T cell repertoires in COVID-19. The protocol was immunoSEQ multiplex PCR, while the TCRdb copy is restricted to in-frame clones and leaves out a portion. The table lists roughly 130,000 clones, around 76% of them singletons. Material for sequencing was peripheral blood. The source is a man older than 75 with acute or convalescent COVID-19. Each CDR3 is given with its conserved first and last residue. Each record gives: CDR3 DNA, CDR3 protein, D gene, J gene, clone size, V gene. D genes are given only for firm matches. Part of the rows lack a size; the others show once, few, many or a class for expanded clones.

TGCGCCAGCAGCCAGCTCCGAGCGGGTCAGCCCCAGCATTTT,CASSQLRAGQPQHF,-,TRBJ1-5,-,TRBV4-1
TGCGCCAGCAGCTTGACAGGGGTTAGCAATCAGCCCCAGCATTTT,CASSLTGVSNQPQHF,TRBD1,TRBJ1-5,-,TRBV5-1
TGTGCCAGCAGCCAAGTTCACCGGTGGTTCCACGAGCAGTACTTC,CASSQVHRWFHEQYF,-,TRBJ2-7,-,TRBV14
TGCGCCAGCAGCTTGTATGGGAGCACTGAAGCTTTCTTT,CASSLYGSTEAFF,-,TRBJ1-1,-,TRBV5-1
TGTGCCAGCTCACCGATCACAGGGGGCGGGGATGGCTACACCTTC,CASSPITGGGDGYTF,TRBD1,TRBJ1-2,-,TRBV18
TGTGCCAGCAGCTTGGGGACAGGGTTGGAGACCCAGTACTTC,CASSLGTGLETQYF,TRBD1,TRBJ2-5,-,TRBV5-8
TGTGCCAGCAGCTTAGATAGCAATGAGCAGTTCTTC,CASSLDSNEQFF,-,TRBJ2-1,-,TRBV7-3
TGTGCCAGTAGTCCGGTTCGAAACTATGGCTACACCTTC,CASSPVRNYGYTF,-,TRBJ1-2,-,TRBV19
TGTGCCAGTAGGGATGACAGGGGACAGCCCCAGCATTTT,CASRDDRGQPQHF,TRBD1,TRBJ1-5,-,TRBV19
TGTGCCAGCAGCTCCCGGGGAAGCGGGTGGAACACCGGGGAGCTGTTTTTT,CASSSRGSGWNTGELFF,-,TRBJ2-2,-,TRBV7-9
TGCGCCAGCAGCCAAGATCGTCTGGGAGGGTCCTACAATGAGCAGTTCTTC,CASSQDRLGGSYNEQFF,TRBD2,TRBJ2-1,once,TRBV4-3
TGTGCCAGCAGCCCCCGACTCTTGAACACCGGGGAGCTGTTTTTT,CASSPRLLNTGELFF,-,TRBJ2-2,few,TRBV7-7
TGTGCCAGCAGTTACGTGGTTGGCGCTAGAGGGTTCTACGAGCAGTACTTC,CASSYVVGARGFYEQYF,-,TRBJ2-7,-,TRBV6-2/TRBV6-3
TGCGCCAGCAGCTGGCCGGGACAGGAGAATGAGCAGTTCTTC,CASSWPGQENEQFF,TRBD1,TRBJ2-1,-,TRBV5-1
TGTGCCAGCAGTGCCCGGACAGGGAATGGGTATTTT,CASSARTGNGYF,TRBD1,TRBJ2-3,-,TRBV6-2/TRBV6-3
TGTGCTAGTGCCCTGGGGGGTCAGCCCCAGCATTTT,CASALGGQPQHF,-,TRBJ1-5,-,TRBV12-5
TGTGCCAGCAGTTTTACGGTGAAGAGTATCACCTACAATGAGCAGTTCTTC,CASSFTVKSITYNEQFF,-,TRBJ2-1,-,TRBV27
TGTGCCAGCAGCTTACTGTCCGGGGAGCTGTTTTTT,CASSLLSGELFF,-,TRBJ2-2,-,TRBV11-1
TGTGCCAGCAGAAAGGCCGGGACTAGCGGGGGAAGGGAGTACGAGCAGTACTTC,CASRKAGTSGGREYEQYF,TRBD2,TRBJ2-7,-,TRBV27
TGCGCCAGCAGCTCAGGGGGCGTAAATTCACCCCTCCACTTT,CASSSGGVNSPLHF,TRBD1,TRBJ1-6,-,TRBV5-1
TGTGCCAGCAGCTTAGTTGCGGGGAAGGCCTACAATGAGCAGTTCTTC,CASSLVAGKAYNEQFF,-,TRBJ2-1,-,TRBV7-8
TGTGCCAGCAGCTTCGACAGGGGGGCCTACGAGCAGTACTTC,CASSFDRGAYEQYF,TRBD1,TRBJ2-7,-,TRBV7-3
TGTGCCAGCAGCCAAACGGGTACTAGCACAGATACGCAGTATTTT,CASSQTGTSTDTQYF,-,TRBJ2-3,-,TRBV3-1/TRBV3-2
TGTGCCAGCAGCCTCAGTGGGGACAGGGGGGGAAACACCATATATTTT,CASSLSGDRGGNTIYF,TRBD1,TRBJ1-3,-,TRBV28
TGTGCCAGCAGCCCCCAGGGGACCTATCGCACAGATACGCAGTATTTT,CASSPQGTYRTDTQYF,-,TRBJ2-3,-,TRBV7-2
TGTGCCAGCAGCTTACGAGTTGGGAGGAACACTGAAGCTTTCTTT,CASSLRVGRNTEAFF,-,TRBJ1-1,few,TRBV7-8
TGCAGCATACAAGAGACTCACGAGCAGTACTTC,CSIQETHEQYF,-,TRBJ2-7,-,TRBV29-1
TGTGCCATCAGTGAGAACGACAGGGACAATGGCTACACCTTC,CAISENDRDNGYTF,TRBD1,TRBJ1-2,-,TRBV10-3
TGTGCCAGCAGTTTAATCCGGCCCGGACAGGGGGCGCGAGGCTACACCTTC,CASSLIRPGQGARGYTF,TRBD1,TRBJ1-2,-,TRBV28
TGTGCCAGCAGCCTCGAACCAGGTGGGCAGTCACCCCTCCACTTT,CASSLEPGGQSPLHF,-,TRBJ1-6,-,TRBV11-2
TGCAGCGTCAAATTAGCGGGGGGCTACGAGCAGTACTTC,CSVKLAGGYEQYF,TRBD2,TRBJ2-7,few,TRBV29-1
TGTGCCAGCAGCTCTACGCGGGGAGCTTTCTTT,CASSSTRGAFF,-,TRBJ1-1,-,TRBV14
TGCGCCAGCAGCCGACAGGGGCTTAACACCGGGGAGCTGTTTTTT,CASSRQGLNTGELFF,TRBD1,TRBJ2-2,-,TRBV5-1
TGTGCCAGCAGCTTCTTTTCGACAGGGTATGGCTACACCTTC,CASSFFSTGYGYTF,TRBD1,TRBJ1-2,-,TRBV5-4
TGCGCCAGCAGCCAAGATGCACAAACCTATAATTCACCCCTCCACTTT,CASSQDAQTYNSPLHF,-,TRBJ1-6,-,TRBV4-3